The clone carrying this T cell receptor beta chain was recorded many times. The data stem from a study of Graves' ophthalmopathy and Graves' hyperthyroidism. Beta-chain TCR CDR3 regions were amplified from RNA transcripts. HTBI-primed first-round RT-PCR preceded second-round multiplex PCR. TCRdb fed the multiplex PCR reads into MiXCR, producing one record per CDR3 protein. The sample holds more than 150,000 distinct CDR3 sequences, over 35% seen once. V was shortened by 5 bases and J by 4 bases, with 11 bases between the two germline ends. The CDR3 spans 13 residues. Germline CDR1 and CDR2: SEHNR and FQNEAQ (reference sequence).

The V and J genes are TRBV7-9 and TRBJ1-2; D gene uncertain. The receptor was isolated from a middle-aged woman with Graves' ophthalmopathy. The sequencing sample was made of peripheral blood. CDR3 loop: CASSPDGAYGYTF. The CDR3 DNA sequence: TGTGCCAGCAGCCCGGACGGAGCCTATGGCTACACCTTC.